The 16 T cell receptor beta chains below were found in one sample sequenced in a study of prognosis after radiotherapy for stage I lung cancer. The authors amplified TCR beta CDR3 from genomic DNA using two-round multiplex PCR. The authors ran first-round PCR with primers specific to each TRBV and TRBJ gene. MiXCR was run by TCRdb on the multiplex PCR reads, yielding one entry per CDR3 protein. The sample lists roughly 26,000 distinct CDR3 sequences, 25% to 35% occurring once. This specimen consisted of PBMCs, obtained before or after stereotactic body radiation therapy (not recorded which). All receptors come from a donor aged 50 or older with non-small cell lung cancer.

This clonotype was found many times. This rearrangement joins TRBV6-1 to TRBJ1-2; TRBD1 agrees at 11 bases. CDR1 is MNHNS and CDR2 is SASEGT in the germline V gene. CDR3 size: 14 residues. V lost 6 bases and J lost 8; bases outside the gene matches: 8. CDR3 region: CASSSGTGGEGYTF. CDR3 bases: TGTGCCAGCAGCTCCGGGACAGGGGGAGAAGGCTACACCTTC.

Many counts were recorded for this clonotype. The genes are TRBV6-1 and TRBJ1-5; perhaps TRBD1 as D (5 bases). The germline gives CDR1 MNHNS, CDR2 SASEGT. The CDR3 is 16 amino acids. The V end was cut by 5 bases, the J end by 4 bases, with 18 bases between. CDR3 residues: CASSPTPGVRNQPQHF. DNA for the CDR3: TGTGCCAGCAGTCCCACCCCGGGGGTTAGGAATCAGCCCCAGCATTTT.

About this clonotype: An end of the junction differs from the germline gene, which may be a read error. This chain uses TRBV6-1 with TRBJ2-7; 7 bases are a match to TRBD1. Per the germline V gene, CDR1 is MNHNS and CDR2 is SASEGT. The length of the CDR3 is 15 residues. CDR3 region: CASMLAQGGSYEQYF. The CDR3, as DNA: TGTGCCAGCATGTTGGCGCAAGGGGGCTCCTATGAGCAGTACTTC.

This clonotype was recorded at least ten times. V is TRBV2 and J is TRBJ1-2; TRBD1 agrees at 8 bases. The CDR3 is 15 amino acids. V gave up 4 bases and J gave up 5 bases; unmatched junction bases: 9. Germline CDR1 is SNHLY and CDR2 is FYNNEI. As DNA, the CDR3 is TGTGCCAGCAGTGTCGATGACAGGGGTGCTTATGGCTACACCTTC. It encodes CASSVDDRGAYGYTF.

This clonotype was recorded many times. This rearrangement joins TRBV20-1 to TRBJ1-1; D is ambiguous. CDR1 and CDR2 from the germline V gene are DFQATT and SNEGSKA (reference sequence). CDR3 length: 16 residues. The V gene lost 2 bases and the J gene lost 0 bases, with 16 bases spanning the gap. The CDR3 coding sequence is TGCAGTGCTAGAAACGGGGAGCCCACTATGAACACTGAAGCTTTCTTT. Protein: CSARNGEPTMNTEAFF.

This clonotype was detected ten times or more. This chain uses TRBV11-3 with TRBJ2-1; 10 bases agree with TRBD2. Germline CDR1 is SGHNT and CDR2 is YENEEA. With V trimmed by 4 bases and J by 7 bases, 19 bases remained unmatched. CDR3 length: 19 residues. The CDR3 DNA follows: TGTGCCAGCAGCTCGTATCGTCATCTAGCGGGGGCGGTTCGGAATGAGCAGTTCTTC. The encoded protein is CASSSYRHLAGAVRNEQFF.

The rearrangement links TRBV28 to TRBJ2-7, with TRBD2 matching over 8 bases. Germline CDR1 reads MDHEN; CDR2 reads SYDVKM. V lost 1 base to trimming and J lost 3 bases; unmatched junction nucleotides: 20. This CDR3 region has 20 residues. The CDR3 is CASSLLPSAGGAVGNYEQYF. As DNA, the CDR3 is TGTGCCAGCAGTTTATTACCCTCGGCGGGAGGAGCTGTAGGAAACTACGAGCAGTACTTC.

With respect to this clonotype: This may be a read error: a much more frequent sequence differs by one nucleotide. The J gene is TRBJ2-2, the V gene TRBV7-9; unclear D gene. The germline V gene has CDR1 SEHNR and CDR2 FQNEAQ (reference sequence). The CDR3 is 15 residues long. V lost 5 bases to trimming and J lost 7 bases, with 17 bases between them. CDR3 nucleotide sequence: TGTGCCAGCAGCCCCCAGGTGTCCTTAATCGGGGAGCTGTTTTTT. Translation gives CASSPQVSLIGELFF. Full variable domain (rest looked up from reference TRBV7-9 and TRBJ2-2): DTGVSQNPRHKITKRGQNVTFRCDPISEHNRLYWYRQTLGQGPEFLTYFQNEAQLEKSRLLSDRFSAERPKGSFSTLEIQRTEQGDSAMYLCASSPQVSLIGELFFGEGSRLTVL.

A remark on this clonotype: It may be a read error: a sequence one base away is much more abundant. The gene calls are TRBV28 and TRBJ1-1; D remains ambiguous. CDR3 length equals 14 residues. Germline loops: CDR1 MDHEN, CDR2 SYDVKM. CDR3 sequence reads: CASRNLNQNTKAFF. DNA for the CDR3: TGTGCCAGCAGGAACCTTAATCAGAACACTAAAGCTTTCTTT.

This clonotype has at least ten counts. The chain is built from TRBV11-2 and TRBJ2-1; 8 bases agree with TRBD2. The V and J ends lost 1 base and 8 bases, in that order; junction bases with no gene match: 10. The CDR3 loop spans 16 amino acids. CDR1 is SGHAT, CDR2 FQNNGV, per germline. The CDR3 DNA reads TGTGCCAGCAGCTTAGTTAGCGGGATCGGGCATGATGAGCAGTTCTTC. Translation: CASSLVSGIGHDEQFF.

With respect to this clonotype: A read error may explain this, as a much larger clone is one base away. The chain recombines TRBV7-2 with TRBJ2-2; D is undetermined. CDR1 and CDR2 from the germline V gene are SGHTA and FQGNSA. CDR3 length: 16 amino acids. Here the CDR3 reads CASSFGVVANTVELFF. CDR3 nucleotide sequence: TGTGCCAGCAGCTTTGGGGTAGTGGCGAACACCGTGGAGCTGTTTTTT.

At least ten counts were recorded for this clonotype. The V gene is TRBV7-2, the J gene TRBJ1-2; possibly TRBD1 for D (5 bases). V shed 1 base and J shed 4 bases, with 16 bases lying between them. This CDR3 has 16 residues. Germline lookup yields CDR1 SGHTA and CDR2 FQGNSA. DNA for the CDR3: TGTGCCAGCAGCTTAGTACGGGGGGAGGGACTCTATGGCTACACCTTC. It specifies CASSLVRGEGLYGYTF.

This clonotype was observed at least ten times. The chain's CDR3 is CASSLVGTGIEQYF. In nucleotides, the CDR3 is TGTGCCAGCAGCTTAGTCGGGACAGGGATCGAGCAGTACTTC. This chain joins TRBV11-2 and TRBJ2-7, with 9 bases that match TRBD1. Germline-derived CDR1 and CDR2 are SGHAT and FQNNGV. The V gene end was trimmed by 1 base and the J gene end by 6 bases; junction bases not matched to a gene: 4. The CDR3 length is 14 residues.

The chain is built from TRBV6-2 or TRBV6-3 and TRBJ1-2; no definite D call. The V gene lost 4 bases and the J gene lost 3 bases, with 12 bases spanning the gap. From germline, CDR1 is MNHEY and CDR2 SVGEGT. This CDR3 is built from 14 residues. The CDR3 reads CASSSSYRDYGYTF. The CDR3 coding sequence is TGTGCCAGCAGTTCAAGTTATAGGGACTATGGCTACACCTTC.

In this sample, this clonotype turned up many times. DNA of the CDR3: TGTGCCATCAGTGAGTCTTATGGCTACACCTTC. Translating gives CAISESYGYTF. The chain links TRBV10-3 to TRBJ1-2; D unresolved. V was clipped by 0 bases and J by 5 bases, with 1 base between them. Germline V lookup: CDR1 ENHRY, CDR2 SYGVKD. The CDR3 contains 11 residues.

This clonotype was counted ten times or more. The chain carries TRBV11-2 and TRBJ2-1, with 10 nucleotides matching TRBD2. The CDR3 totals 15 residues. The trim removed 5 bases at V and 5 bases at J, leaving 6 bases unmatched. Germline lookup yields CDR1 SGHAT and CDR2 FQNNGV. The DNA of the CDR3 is TGTGCCAGCAGCGAAAGCGGGGGGGCCCACAATGAGCAGTTCTTC. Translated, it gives CASSESGGAHNEQFF.